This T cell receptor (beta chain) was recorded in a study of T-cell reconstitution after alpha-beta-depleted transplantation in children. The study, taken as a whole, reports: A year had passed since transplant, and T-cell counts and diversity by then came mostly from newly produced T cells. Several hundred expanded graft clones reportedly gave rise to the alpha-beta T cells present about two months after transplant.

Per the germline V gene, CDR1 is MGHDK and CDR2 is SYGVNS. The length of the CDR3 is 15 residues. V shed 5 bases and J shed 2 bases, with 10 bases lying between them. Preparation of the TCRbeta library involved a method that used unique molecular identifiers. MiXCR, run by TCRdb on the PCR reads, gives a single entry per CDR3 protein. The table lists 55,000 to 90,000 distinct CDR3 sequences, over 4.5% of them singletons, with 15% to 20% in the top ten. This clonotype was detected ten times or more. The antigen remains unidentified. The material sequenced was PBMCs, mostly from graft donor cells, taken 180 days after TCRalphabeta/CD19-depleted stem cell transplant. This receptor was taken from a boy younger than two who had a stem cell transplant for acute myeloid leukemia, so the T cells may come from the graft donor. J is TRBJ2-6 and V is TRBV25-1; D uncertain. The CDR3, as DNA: TGTGCCAGCAGTCTAGGACGGCCTGGGGCCAACGTCCTGACTTTC. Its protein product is CASSLGRPGANVLTF.